The TCR beta chain under discussion was sequenced for a study of early T cells in non-severe SARS-CoV-2 infection. Across the whole study: Unsorted whole blood bulk RNA was sequenced, with unpaired chains. Points from the study as a whole: Matching results from VDJdb favored anti-spike CD8 responses, leaving private and CD4 specificities undetected.

Germline V gene sequence: CDR1 DFQATT, CDR2 SNEGSKA (reference sequence). Trimming removed 0 bases at V and 2 bases at J, with 10 bases between. This CDR3 has 14 amino acids. Details on this clonotype: Its specificity is unknown.

Separate cDNA molecules each had unique molecular identifiers attached to them. TCRdb passed the 5' RACE reads through MiXCR, listing each CDR3 protein once. In the table there are 65,000 to 95,000 distinct CDR3 sequences, around 16% of which are singletons. The source material was whole blood. This TCR derives from an adult who was a healthcare worker with PCR-confirmed SARS-CoV-2 infection or an uninfected control (not recorded which). The chain recombines TRBV20-1 with TRBJ2-5, with D unclear. The CDR3 coding sequence is TGCAGTGCTAGAGACCGTTTCCCGCAAGAGACCCAGTACTTC. Encoded protein: CSARDRFPQETQYF.